Detailed here is one TCR beta chain. This clonotype was observed at least ten times. Its target antigen remains unknown. Base-call qualities are not available, and no considerably larger clone is one nucleotide away. This beta chain lies outside the target of a library built for alpha chains; its clone size means little. Preparation of the library involved 5' RACE. Sequenced on a NextSeq 500. The TCR library protocol attached a unique molecular identifier to each TCR cDNA molecule to allow correction of PCR and sequencing errors. Per the original workflow: TCR identification, UMI-based error correction and CDR3 extraction were performed with Decombinator tools. Expanded TCRs were defined as those above a frequency of 2 per 1,000, corresponding to the top 1% of the tumor frequency distribution. Renyi diversity was calculated using the R vegan package after each repertoire was subsampled 100 times to 5,000 TCRs. To build CDR3 similarity networks, amino acid triplet string-kernel similarity was used, and CDR3s were connected when their pairwise similarity was above 0.82. The raw public data were reprocessed by TCRdb itself: fastp quality trimming at Q25, MiXCR clonotype calling, in-frame beta chains only. Every CDR3 protein is listed once, alongside the most common genes and DNA of its rows. TCRdb, not the authors, supplied the V and J calls. Present in this sample are fewer than 16,000 distinct CDR3 sequences, roughly 3.9% of which were seen just once. Approximately 9% of the sample is held by the ten biggest clonotypes.

Measured from the cysteine to the phenylalanine, the CDR3 is 15 residues long. Only CDR3 DNA is held: 45 bases, read in frame from base 1. V has 0 bases trimmed and J has 3 bases trimmed; junction bases matching no gene number 2. Taken from the germline V gene, the CDR1 and CDR2 loops are SGHTA and FQGNSA. This specimen comes from a study of spatial heterogeneity in lung cancer (dated by TCRdb to between 2018 and 2021). Describing the broader study: More beta-chain than alpha-chain transcripts were consistently detected, likely reflecting higher beta-chain transcript abundance. Nonsynonymous mutation counts, determined by whole-exome sequencing of tumor tissue, were related to TCR repertoire features. In the raw uncorrected reads, each unique combination of TCR and UMI appeared more than ten times on average. Both alpha and beta chains were TCR-sequenced in samples taken at surgery, namely 220 tumor regions, around 61 matched nontumor lung samples and a few dozen PBMC samples. In non-small cell lung cancer, the study quantitatively compared TCR alpha and beta repertoires across several tumor regions, matched nontumor lung, and blood. Broad study findings and their caveats: Confirming at a functional level the hypothesis that regional TCRs recognize regional mutations was considered to require additional single-cell paired TCR alpha and beta sequencing.

Per the publication, the time point label means: sample taken at primary tumor resection. Samples were obtained from 72 patients with early-stage, untreated non-small cell lung cancer from the lung TRACERx cohort. Without any cell sorting, TCR sequencing was performed on whole RNA extracted either from tumor and nontumor lung tissue or from cryopreserved PBMC samples. Patients were selected for TCR sequencing only if sufficient RNA was available from at least two tumor regions. Tumor and adjacent nontumor lung specimens were reviewed by a lung pathologist before selection. The receptor's source is a male donor with early-stage non-small cell lung cancer. The sequences come from normal lung tissue next to the tumor, collected at surgery. The chain links TRBV7-2 with TRBJ2-1; the junction holds 7 bases that match TRBD2. The nucleotide sequence is given as TGTGCCAGCAGCTTAGCGGGAGGGCACTACAATGAGCAGTTCTTC. It is translated as CASSLAGGHYNEQFF. Beyond the CDR3, the reference TRBV7-2 and TRBJ2-1 genes provide the residues; the full variable domain reads: GAGVSQSPSNKVTEKGKDVELRCDPISGHTALYWYRQSLGQGLEFLIYFQGNSAPDKSGLPSDRFSAERTGGSVSTLTIQRTQQEDSAVYLCASSLAGGHYNEQFFGPGTRLTVL.